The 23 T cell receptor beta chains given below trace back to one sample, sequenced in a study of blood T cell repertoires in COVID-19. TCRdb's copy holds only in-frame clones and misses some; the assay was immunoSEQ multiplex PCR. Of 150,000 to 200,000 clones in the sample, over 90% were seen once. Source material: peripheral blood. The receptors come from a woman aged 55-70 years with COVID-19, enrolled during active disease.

CDR3 in amino acids: CASIHYGTGPNYGYTF. The CDR3 DNA follows: TGTGCCAGCATCCATTATGGGACAGGTCCTAACTATGGCTACACCTTC. The rearrangement links TRBV6-6 to TRBJ1-2; 8 positions match TRBD1. The V gene end was trimmed by 7 bases and the J gene end by 0 bases; junction bases not matched to a gene: 10. CDR1 is MNHNY and CDR2 is SVGAGI in the germline V gene (reference sequence). This CDR3 has 16 amino acids.

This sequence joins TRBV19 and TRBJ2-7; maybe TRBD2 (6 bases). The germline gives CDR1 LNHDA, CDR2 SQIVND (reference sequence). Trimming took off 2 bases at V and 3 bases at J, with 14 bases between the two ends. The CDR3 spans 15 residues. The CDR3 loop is CASSITSGSVYEQYF. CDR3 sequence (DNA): TGTGCCAGTAGTATAACGAGCGGGTCCGTCTACGAGCAGTACTTC.

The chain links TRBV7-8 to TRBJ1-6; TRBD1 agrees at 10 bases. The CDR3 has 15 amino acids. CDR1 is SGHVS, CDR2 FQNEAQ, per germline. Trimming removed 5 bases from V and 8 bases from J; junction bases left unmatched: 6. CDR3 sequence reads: CASSPRQGADSPLHF. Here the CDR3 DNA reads TGTGCCAGCAGCCCCAGACAGGGGGCGGATTCACCCCTCCACTTT.

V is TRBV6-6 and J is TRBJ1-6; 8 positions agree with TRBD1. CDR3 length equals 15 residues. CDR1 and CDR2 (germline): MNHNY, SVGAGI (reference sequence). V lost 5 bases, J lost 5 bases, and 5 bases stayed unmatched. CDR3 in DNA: TGTGCCAGCAGTGCCCAGGGGGCTGATAATTCACCCCTCCACTTT. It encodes CASSAQGADNSPLHF.

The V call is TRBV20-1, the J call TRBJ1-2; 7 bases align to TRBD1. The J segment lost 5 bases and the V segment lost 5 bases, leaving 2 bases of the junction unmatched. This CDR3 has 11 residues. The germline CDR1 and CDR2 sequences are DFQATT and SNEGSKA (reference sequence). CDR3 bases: TGCAGTGCTGAACAGGGGTATGGCTACACCTTC. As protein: CSAEQGYGYTF.

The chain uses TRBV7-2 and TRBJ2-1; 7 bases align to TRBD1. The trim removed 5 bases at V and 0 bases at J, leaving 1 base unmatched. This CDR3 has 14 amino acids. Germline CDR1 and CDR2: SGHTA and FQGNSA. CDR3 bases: TGTGCCAGCAGCAGGGACAGCTCCTACAATGAGCAGTTCTTC. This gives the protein CASSRDSSYNEQFF.

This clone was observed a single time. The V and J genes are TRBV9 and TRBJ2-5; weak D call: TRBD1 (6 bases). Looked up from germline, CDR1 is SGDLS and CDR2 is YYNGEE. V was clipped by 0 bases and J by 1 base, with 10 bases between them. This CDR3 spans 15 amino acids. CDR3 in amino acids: CASSVGDTGQETQYF. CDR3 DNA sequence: TGTGCCAGCAGCGTAGGGGACACAGGCCAAGAGACCCAGTACTTC.

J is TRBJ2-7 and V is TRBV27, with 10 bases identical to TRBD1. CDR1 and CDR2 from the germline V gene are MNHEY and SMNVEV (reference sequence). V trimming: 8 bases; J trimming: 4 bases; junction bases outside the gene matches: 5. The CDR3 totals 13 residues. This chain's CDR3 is CASGTGVVYEQYF. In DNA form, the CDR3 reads TGTGCCAGCGGGACAGGGGTAGTTTACGAGCAGTACTTC.

CDR3 in DNA: TGCGCCAGCAGCCCCGAGGGGGTGTGGGAGCAGTTCTTC. It codes for CASSPEGVWEQFF. The rearrangement uses TRBV5-1 and TRBJ2-1; a possible D gene is TRBD1 (6 bases). Trimming cost V 4 bases and J 10 bases, with 15 bases left between them. The V gene's germline CDR1 is SGHRS and CDR2 YFSETQ. There are 13 residues in the CDR3.

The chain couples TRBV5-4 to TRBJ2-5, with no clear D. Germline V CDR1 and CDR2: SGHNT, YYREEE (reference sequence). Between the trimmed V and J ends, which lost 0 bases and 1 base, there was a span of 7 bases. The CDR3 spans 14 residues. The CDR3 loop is CASSLVHSQETQYF. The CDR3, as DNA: TGTGCCAGCAGCTTGGTCCACAGCCAAGAGACCCAGTACTTC.

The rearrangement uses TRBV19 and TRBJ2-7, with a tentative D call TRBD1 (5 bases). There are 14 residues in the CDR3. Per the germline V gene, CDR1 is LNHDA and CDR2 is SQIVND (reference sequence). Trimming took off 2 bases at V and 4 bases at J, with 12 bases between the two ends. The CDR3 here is CASSIILGRYEQYF. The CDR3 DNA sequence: TGTGCCAGTAGTATAATTTTGGGGCGATACGAGCAGTACTTC.

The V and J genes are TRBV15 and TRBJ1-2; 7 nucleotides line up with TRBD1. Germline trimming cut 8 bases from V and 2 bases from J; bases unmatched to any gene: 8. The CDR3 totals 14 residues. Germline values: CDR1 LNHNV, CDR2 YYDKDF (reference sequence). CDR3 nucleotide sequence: TGTGCCACCGCACGGGACAGAATAAACTATGGCTACACCTTC. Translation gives CATARDRINYGYTF.

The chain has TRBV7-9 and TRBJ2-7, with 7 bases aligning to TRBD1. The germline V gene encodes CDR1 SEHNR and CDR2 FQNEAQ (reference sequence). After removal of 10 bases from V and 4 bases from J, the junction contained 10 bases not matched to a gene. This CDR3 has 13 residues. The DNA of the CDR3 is TGTGCCACCTACCGGGACAGCAGTTACGAGCAGTACTTC. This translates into CATYRDSSYEQYF. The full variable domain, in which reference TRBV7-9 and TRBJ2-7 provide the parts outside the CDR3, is DTGVSQNPRHKITKRGQNVTFRCDPISEHNRLYWYRQTLGQGPEFLTYFQNEAQLEKSRLLSDRFSAERPKGSFSTLEIQRTEQGDSAMYLCATYRDSSYEQYFGPGTRLTVT.

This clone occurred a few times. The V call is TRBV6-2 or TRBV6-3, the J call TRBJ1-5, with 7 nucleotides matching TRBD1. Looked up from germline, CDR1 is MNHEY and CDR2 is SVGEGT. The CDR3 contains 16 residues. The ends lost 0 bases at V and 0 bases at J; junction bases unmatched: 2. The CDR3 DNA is TGTGCCAGCAGTTACTCAGGGACAGATAGCAATCAGCCCCAGCATTTT. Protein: CASSYSGTDSNQPQHF.

The CDR3 sequence: CASSLGTGAYSPLHF. In DNA, the CDR3 is TGTGCCAGCAGCCTTGGGACAGGCGCCTATTCACCCCTCCACTTT. The chain links TRBV28 to TRBJ1-6; 8 bases match TRBD1. The CDR3 covers 15 residues. The V segment lost 6 bases and the J segment 8 bases; nucleotides outside the gene matches: 9. Per germline, CDR1 MDHEN and CDR2 SYDVKM.

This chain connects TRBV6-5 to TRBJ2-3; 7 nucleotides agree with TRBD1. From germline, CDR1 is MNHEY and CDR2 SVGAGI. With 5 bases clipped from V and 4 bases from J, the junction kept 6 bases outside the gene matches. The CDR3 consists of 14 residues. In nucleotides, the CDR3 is TGTGCCAGCAGTCCTCGTGACAGGGCAGATACGCAGTATTTT. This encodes CASSPRDRADTQYF.

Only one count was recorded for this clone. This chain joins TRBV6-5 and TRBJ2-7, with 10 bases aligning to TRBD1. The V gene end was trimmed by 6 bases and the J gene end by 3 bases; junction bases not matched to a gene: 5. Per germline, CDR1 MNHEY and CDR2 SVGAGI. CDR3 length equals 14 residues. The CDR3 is CASRTRTGGYEQYF. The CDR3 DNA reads TGTGCCAGCAGAACCCGGACAGGGGGCTACGAGCAGTACTTC.

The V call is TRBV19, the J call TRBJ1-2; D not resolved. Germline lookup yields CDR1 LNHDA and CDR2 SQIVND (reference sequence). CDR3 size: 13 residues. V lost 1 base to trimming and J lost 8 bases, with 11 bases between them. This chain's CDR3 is CASSIAPLKGYTF. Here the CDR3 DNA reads TGTGCCAGTAGTATAGCCCCCCTAAAGGGCTACACCTTC. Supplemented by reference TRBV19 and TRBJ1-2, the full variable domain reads DGGITQSPKYLFRKEGQNVTLSCEQNLNHDAMYWYRQDPGQGLRLIYYSQIVNDFQKGDIAEGYSVSREKKESFPLTVTSAQKNPTAFYLCASSIAPLKGYTFGSGTRLTVV.

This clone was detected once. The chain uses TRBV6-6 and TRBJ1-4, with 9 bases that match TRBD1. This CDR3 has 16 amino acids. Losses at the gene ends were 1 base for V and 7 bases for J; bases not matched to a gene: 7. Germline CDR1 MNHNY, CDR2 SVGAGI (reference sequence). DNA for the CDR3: TGTGCCAGCAGTTACTACAGGGGGCACAGGGGTGAAAAACTGTTTTTT. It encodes CASSYYRGHRGEKLFF.

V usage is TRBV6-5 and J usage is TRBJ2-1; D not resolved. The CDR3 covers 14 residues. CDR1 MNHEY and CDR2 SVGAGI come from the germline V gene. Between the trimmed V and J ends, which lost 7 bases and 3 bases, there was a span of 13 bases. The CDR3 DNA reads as TGTGCCAGCACCCCTACAGAATACTACAATGAGCAGTTCTTC. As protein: CASTPTEYYNEQFF.

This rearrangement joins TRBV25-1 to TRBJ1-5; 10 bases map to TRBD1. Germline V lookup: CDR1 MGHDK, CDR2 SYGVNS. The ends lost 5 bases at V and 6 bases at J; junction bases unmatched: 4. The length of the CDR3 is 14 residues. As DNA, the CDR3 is TGTGCCAGCAGTCCGACAGGGGGCCGTCAGCCCCAGCATTTT. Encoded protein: CASSPTGGRQPQHF.

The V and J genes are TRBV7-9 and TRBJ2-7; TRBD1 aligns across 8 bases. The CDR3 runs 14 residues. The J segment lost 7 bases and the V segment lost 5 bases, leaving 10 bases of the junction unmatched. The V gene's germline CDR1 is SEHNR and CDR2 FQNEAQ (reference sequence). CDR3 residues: CASSHRGVLSEQYF. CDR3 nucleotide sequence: TGTGCCAGCAGCCACAGGGGGGTCCTTAGTGAGCAGTACTTC.

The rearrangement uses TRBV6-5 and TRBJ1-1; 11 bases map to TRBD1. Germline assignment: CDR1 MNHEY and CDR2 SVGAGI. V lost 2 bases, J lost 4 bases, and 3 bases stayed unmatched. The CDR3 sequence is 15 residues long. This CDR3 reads CASSYRGQGGTEAFF. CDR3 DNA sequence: TGTGCCAGCAGTTACCGGGGACAGGGGGGCACTGAAGCTTTCTTT.